This TCR beta chain was sequenced in a study of shared clonotypes between healthy human individuals. The study's findings and limits: Represented genetic and exposure-history diversity was restricted by having few donors. Memory subsets generally showed smaller estimated richness than naive subsets did. Sequencing of the sorted subsets was shown by rarefaction to be incomplete despite large depth.

CD45RO-negative CD8 cells positively selected for CCR7 made up the naive population, which excluded terminally differentiated effector memory CD45RA+ cells. Participating donors were healthy, HIV-negative adults free of recent acute infections or vaccinations. The repertoire was sequenced with immunoSEQ multiplex PCR; TCRdb's copy has only in-frame clones and lacks some. Of 550,000 to 600,000 clones in the sample, roughly 98% were seen once. On this clone itself: Its cognate antigen is unknown.

The V end was cut by 1 base, the J end by 7 bases, with 11 bases between. Germline lookup yields CDR1 SEHNR and CDR2 FQNEAQ (reference sequence). The CDR3 contains 13 residues. This TCR was recovered from a man in his thirties or forties in good health. This chain joins TRBV7-9 and TRBJ2-7, with D uncertain. Sample: naive CD8+ T cells sorted from blood. CDR3 amino acids: CASSLDVSTEQYF. The CDR3 DNA follows: TGTGCCAGCAGCTTAGACGTTAGTACGGAGCAGTACTTC.